This T cell receptor beta chain was retrieved from a study of metastatic and nonmetastatic thyroid tumors. General study points: When malignant thyroid tumors were compared with benign nodules, TCR beta diversity was reportedly significantly higher in the malignant tumors. This held in both blood and tumor samples.

No treatment had been given to any patient before thyroid surgery. This clone was detected many times. Its target is unknown. With MiXCR, TCRdb reprocessed the PCR reads. The data contain around 17,000 clones, around 13% of them singletons. V was pared by 3 bases and J by 4 bases, with 9 bases between. The CDR3 extends over 13 amino acids. Germline CDR1 and CDR2: KGHSH and LQKENI. The sequencing sample was made of tumor tissue. The chain uses TRBV18 and TRBJ1-1; D gene uncertain. The clonotype was recovered from a female donor with papillary thyroid cancer or a benign thyroid nodule (not recorded which). Some clones in this sample may be carry-over from other donors' samples. CDR3 sequence reads: CASSPAGFTEAFF. The CDR3 DNA follows: TGTGCCAGCTCACCGGCCGGTTTCACTGAAGCTTTCTTT. The whole variable domain, remainder taken from reference TRBV18 and TRBJ1-1, is NAGVMQNPRHLVRRRGQEARLRCSPMKGHSHVYWYRQLPEEGLKFMVYLQKENIIDESGMPKERFSAEFPKEGPSILRIQQVVRGDSAAYFCASSPAGFTEAFFGQGTRLTVV.